These 30 T cell receptor beta chains came from one sample sequenced in a study of OX40 agonist ivuxolimab in advanced cancers. Sequenced by immunoSEQ multiplex PCR; TCRdb stores in-frame clones only, minus some. The sample has fewer than 85,000 clones, under 95% seen once. The source material was CD4+ or CD8+ T cells sorted from blood, sampled in a trial of the OX40 agonist ivuxolimab. All receptors derive from an adult with an advanced solid tumor such as melanoma, head and neck, liver or kidney cancer.

The chain is built from TRBV13 and TRBJ1-6; D remains ambiguous. V was cut by 0 bases and J by 8 bases, with 8 bases left in between. In germline, CDR1 is PRHDT, CDR2 FYEKMQ (reference sequence). The CDR3 spans 14 residues. This chain's CDR3 is CASSLGGLDSPLHF. In DNA, the CDR3 is TGTGCCAGCAGCTTAGGAGGGCTTGATTCACCCCTCCACTTT. Full variable domain (remainder filled in from reference TRBV13 and TRBJ1-6): AAGVIQSPRHLIKEKRETATLKCYPIPRHDTVYWYQQGPGQDPQFLISFYEKMQSDKGSIPDRFSAQQFSDYHSELNMSSLELGDSALYFCASSLGGLDSPLHFGNGTRLTVT.

The V and J genes are TRBV5-6 and TRBJ2-1, with TRBD1 identical over 10 bases. Germline CDR1 SGHDT, CDR2 YYEEEE. This CDR3 is built from 15 residues. Trimming removed 4 bases from V and 3 bases from J; junction bases left unmatched: 4. The CDR3 protein is CASSMTGGGYNEQFF. CDR3 coding DNA: TGTGCCAGCAGCATGACAGGGGGCGGCTACAATGAGCAGTTCTTC. The complete variable domain, with remaining parts taken from reference TRBV5-6 and TRBJ2-1, reads DAGVTQSPTHLIKTRGQQVTLRCSPKSGHDTVSWYQQALGQGPQFIFQYYEEEERQRGNFPDRFSGHQFPNYSSELNVNALLLGDSALYLCASSMTGGGYNEQFFGPGTRLTVL.

The rearrangement links TRBV6-6 to TRBJ2-5, with 9 bases that match TRBD2. This CDR3 has 12 amino acids. J gave up 9 bases and V 10 bases, and 9 bases lay outside the gene matches. Germline assignment: CDR1 MNHNY and CDR2 SVGAGI (reference sequence). The CDR3 region is CAIEAGGGAQYF. CDR3 in DNA: TGTGCCATAGAAGCGGGGGGAGGGGCCCAGTACTTC.

This clone was counted a single time. This chain joins TRBV15 and TRBJ2-5; D is uncertain. Germline V CDR1 and CDR2: LNHNV, YYDKDF (reference sequence). Trimming stripped 1 base from V and 5 bases from J, with 11 bases between. The CDR3 has 14 amino acids. The CDR3 sequence is CATSRVTSTETQYF. CDR3 DNA: TGTGCCACCAGCAGAGTTACCTCGACGGAGACCCAGTACTTC.

This chain joins TRBV7-6 and TRBJ2-2; unclear D gene. V was trimmed by 7 bases and J by 6 bases, leaving 6 bases between them. Germline V gene sequence: CDR1 SGHVS, CDR2 FNYEAQ. The CDR3 loop spans 11 amino acids. CDR3 residues: CASTRAGELFF. In DNA, the CDR3 is TGTGCCAGCACTAGAGCCGGGGAGCTGTTTTTT.

The chain has TRBV19 and TRBJ2-1; unclear D gene. This CDR3 is 14 amino acids long. Trimming shortened V by 4 bases and J by 5 bases, and 12 bases separated the two germline ends. CDR1 LNHDA and CDR2 SQIVND come from the germline V gene (reference sequence). The CDR3 region is CASSNLGRNNEQFF. DNA for the CDR3: TGTGCCAGTAGTAACCTCGGACGGAACAATGAGCAGTTCTTC.

This chain links TRBV7-2 with TRBJ2-7; D uncertain. Deletions cut 1 base from V and 7 bases from J, with 8 bases between. CDR1 and CDR2 (germline): SGHTA, FQGNSA. The CDR3 covers 12 residues. The CDR3 DNA reads TGTGCCAGCAGCTTAGGAGTCTTGGAGCAGTACTTC. It yields the protein CASSLGVLEQYF.

This sequence joins TRBV5-1 and TRBJ2-7; TRBD2 might be the D (5 bases). The CDR3 loop spans 14 amino acids. V was shortened by 2 bases and J by 2 bases, with 11 bases between the two germline ends. Germline-derived CDR1 and CDR2 are SGHRS and YFSETQ. The CDR3 nucleotides are TGCGCCAGCAGCTTACGGGGTATCACCTACGAGCAGTACTTC. It specifies CASSLRGITYEQYF.

The chain couples TRBV29-1 to TRBJ1-2; D remains ambiguous. Germline V CDR1 and CDR2: SQVTM, ANQGSEA. The CDR3 is 13 residues long. Deletions cut 5 bases from V and 3 bases from J, with 13 bases between. The CDR3: CSVSDGQDYGYTF. Written as DNA, the CDR3 is TGCAGCGTTTCCGATGGGCAGGACTATGGCTACACCTTC.

The genes are TRBV12-5 and TRBJ1-1; 7 bases align to TRBD1. This CDR3 region has 15 residues. The germline V gene encodes CDR1 LGHNT and CDR2 FRNRAP. Trimming at V came to 6 bases and at J to 1 base, leaving 8 bases not matched to a gene. As DNA, the CDR3 is TGTGCTAGTGGCCGCGTACAGGGGAAGAACACTGAAGCTTTCTTT. Its protein product is CASGRVQGKNTEAFF.

This clone turned up a few times. The chain joins TRBV4-2 to TRBJ2-3; D tentatively fits TRBD1 or TRBD2 (5 bases each). The germline V gene encodes CDR1 LGHNA and CDR2 YNFKEQ. Trimming pared 2 bases from V and 5 bases from J, leaving 14 bases between. The CDR3 sequence is 15 residues long. CDR3 in DNA: TGTGCCAGCAGCCAACTCTCTGGGGACGTAGATACGCAGTATTTT. Protein product: CASSQLSGDVDTQYF.

This chain links TRBV5-1 with TRBJ1-1; tentative D call: TRBD1 (6 bases). The V end lost 4 bases, the J end lost 7 bases, and 11 bases lay between the germline ends. The germline V gene has CDR1 SGHRS and CDR2 YFSETQ. The CDR3 loop spans 12 amino acids. The CDR3 region is CASSLGGLEAFF. The CDR3 DNA sequence: TGCGCCAGCAGCCTGGGGGGCCTTGAAGCTTTCTTT.

The V call is TRBV5-6, the J call TRBJ2-7; D is uncertain. This CDR3 is 12 amino acids long. Germline V gene data show CDR1 as SGHDT and CDR2 as YYEEEE. The V gene lost 0 bases and the J gene lost 6 bases, with 7 bases spanning the gap. CDR3: CASSLGASEQYF. Here the CDR3 DNA reads TGTGCCAGCAGCTTGGGGGCGAGCGAGCAGTACTTC.

This clone appeared once. An end of the junction differs from the germline gene, which may be a read error. V is TRBV7-9 and J is TRBJ2-3, with D uncertain. CDR1 is SEHNR and CDR2 is FQNEAQ in the germline V gene (reference sequence). The CDR3 spans 13 residues. CDR3 protein: CASRLESPDTQYF. The CDR3 DNA follows: TGTGCCAGCAGATTAGAATCGCCAGATACGCAGTATTTT. Drawing the rest from reference TRBV7-9 and TRBJ2-3, the complete variable domain is DTGVSQNPRHKITKRGQNVTFRCDPISEHNRLYWYRQTLGQGPEFLTYFQNEAQLEKSRLLSDRFSAERPKGSFSTLEIQRTEQGDSAMYLCASRLESPDTQYFGPGTRLTVL.

The chain joins TRBV27 to TRBJ1-2, with TRBD1 identical over 8 bases. The CDR3 has 15 amino acids. V dropped 0 bases and J dropped 4; count of bases not matched to a gene: 4. From germline, CDR1 is MNHEY and CDR2 SMNVEV (reference sequence). CDR3 sequence (DNA): TGTGCCAGCAGTTTATCGACAGGGGCGGGCTATGGCTACACCTTC. This translates into CASSLSTGAGYGYTF.

This clone was recorded once. The chain has TRBV9 and TRBJ2-6; 7 nucleotides align to TRBD2. The V gene end was trimmed by 0 bases and the J gene end by 3 bases; junction bases not matched to a gene: 9. The CDR3 covers 18 residues. CDR1 and CDR2 from the germline V gene are SGDLS and YYNGEE. The CDR3 DNA reads TGTGCCAGCAGCGTAGCTGGGACTGGGGGGGATGGGGCCAACGTCCTGACTTTC. It specifies CASSVAGTGGDGANVLTF.

The chain uses TRBV5-4 and TRBJ2-5; TRBD2 might be the D (6 bases). The DNA matches TRBJ2-7 better at its end, which makes the J call doubtful. The CDR3 loop spans 15 amino acids. Germline V CDR1 and CDR2: SGHNT, YYREEE (reference sequence). CDR3 nucleotides: TGTGCCAGCAGCTTTGCGGGGCAACCCGGTGGCGAGCAGTACTTC. It yields the protein CASSFAGQPGGEQYF.

The chain uses TRBV7-9 and TRBJ2-7; tentatively, D is TRBD1 or TRBD2 (7 bases each). Germline loops: CDR1 SEHNR, CDR2 FQNEAQ (reference sequence). The CDR3 loop spans 13 amino acids. Trimming shortened V by 6 bases and J by 7 bases, and 16 bases separated the two germline ends. The CDR3 DNA is TGTGCCAGCAGTCCGGGACTACAGGGGGAGCAGTACTTC. This sequence encodes CASSPGLQGEQYF.

V usage is TRBV14 and J usage is TRBJ1-2, with no clear D. Germline V gene data show CDR1 as SGHDN and CDR2 as FVKESK. V was trimmed by 0 bases and J by 0 bases, leaving 11 bases between them. This CDR3 has 16 amino acids. The CDR3 reads CASSQDGGSPNYGYTF. CDR3 nucleotide sequence: TGTGCCAGCAGCCAAGATGGAGGATCCCCTAACTATGGCTACACCTTC.

The chain has TRBV7-6 and TRBJ1-3; D is uncertain. The germline V gene has CDR1 SGHVS and CDR2 FNYEAQ. The CDR3 sequence is 16 residues long. The V and J ends lost 1 base and 1 base respectively, with 11 bases between them. This CDR3 is CASSLEVSLSGNTIYF. In DNA form, the CDR3 reads TGTGCCAGCAGCTTAGAGGTCTCCCTTTCTGGAAACACCATATATTTT. The variable domain in full, with the rest retrieved from reference TRBV7-6 and TRBJ1-3, is GAGVSQSPRYKVTKRGQDVALRCDPISGHVSLYWYRQALGQGPEFLTYFNYEAQQDKSGLPNDRFSAERPEGSISTLTIQRTEQRDSAMYRCASSLEVSLSGNTIYFGEGSWLTVV.

The chain combines TRBV4-1 with TRBJ1-6; no reliable D call. Trimming shortened V by 1 base and J by 4 bases, and 11 bases separated the two germline ends. Per germline, CDR1 MGHRA and CDR2 YSYEKL. There are 16 residues in the CDR3. The CDR3 DNA reads TGCGCCAGCAGCCAAGCTCCTGCCCAGTATAATTCACCCCTCCACTTT. It is translated as CASSQAPAQYNSPLHF.

The V call is TRBV14, the J call TRBJ1-1; tentatively, D is TRBD1 (5 bases). Germline V gene data show CDR1 as SGHDN and CDR2 as FVKESK. The V end was cut by 4 bases, the J end by 4 bases, with 16 bases between. This CDR3 is 15 amino acids long. Written as DNA, the CDR3 is TGTGCCAGCAGCCGACGAGATCAGGGTGGCACTGAAGCTTTCTTT. It encodes CASSRRDQGGTEAFF.

The table lists this clone with a count of one. V usage is TRBV6-5 and J usage is TRBJ2-1; D possibly uses TRBD1 or TRBD2 (5 bases each). This CDR3 has 11 residues. With 6 bases removed from V and 14 bases from J, the gap between germline ends came to 14 bases. Germline CDR1 is MNHEY and CDR2 is SVGAGI. This chain's CDR3 is CASSPGTTEFF. The CDR3 DNA reads as TGTGCCAGCAGCCCCGGGACCACCGAGTTCTTC.

This sequence joins TRBV4-3 and TRBJ2-3; no clear D. Germline CDR1 is LGHNA and CDR2 is YSLEER. Trimming took off 0 bases at V and 0 bases at J, with 13 bases between the two ends. This CDR3 is 17 amino acids long. The CDR3 region has the DNA TGCGCCAGCAGCCAAGATGAGGAAGGGCTCAGCACAGATACGCAGTATTTT. Translated, it gives CASSQDEEGLSTDTQYF.

This chain links TRBV11-2 with TRBJ2-7, with D maybe TRBD1 (6 bases). The germline V gene encodes CDR1 SGHAT and CDR2 FQNNGV. V lost 1 base to trimming and J lost 5 bases, with 9 bases between them. The CDR3 contains 13 residues. The chain's CDR3 is CASSLGRGNEQYF. The DNA for the CDR3 is TGTGCCAGCAGCTTAGGCAGGGGAAACGAGCAGTACTTC.

V usage is TRBV2 and J usage is TRBJ1-1; D unresolved. Trimming pared 4 bases from V and 11 bases from J, leaving 11 bases between. CDR3 length equals 11 residues. Looked up from germline, CDR1 is SNHLY and CDR2 is FYNNEI. CDR3 amino acids: CASSGAWFAFF. The DNA of the CDR3 is TGTGCCAGCAGTGGGGCATGGTTTGCTTTCTTT.

V and J are TRBV9 and TRBJ2-3; D gene ambiguous. V lost 5 bases, J lost 0 bases, and 13 bases lay in between. From germline, CDR1 is SGDLS and CDR2 YYNGEE. CDR3 length: 15 amino acids. The CDR3: CASRNSVNSTDTQYF. For the CDR3, the DNA is TGTGCCAGCAGGAACTCCGTCAATAGCACAGATACGCAGTATTTT.

The chain uses TRBV10-3 and TRBJ2-2; 12 bases map to TRBD1. V was clipped by 7 bases and J by 6 bases; unmatched bases: 12. The CDR3 contains 17 residues. Per germline, CDR1 ENHRY and CDR2 SYGVKD. CDR3 region: CAINTPPGQGASGELFF. DNA for the CDR3: TGTGCCATCAACACGCCCCCGGGACAGGGGGCTTCCGGGGAGCTGTTTTTT.

The rearrangement joins TRBV4-3 to TRBJ2-7, with 9 bases lining up with TRBD1. The length of the CDR3 is 15 residues. The V gene end was trimmed by 1 base and the J gene end by 6 bases; junction bases not matched to a gene: 7. From germline, CDR1 is LGHNA and CDR2 YSLEER. The CDR3 DNA follows: TGCGCCAGCAGCCAAGCGCACAGGGGGCGCGGCGAGCAGTACTTC. This codes for CASSQAHRGRGEQYF.

This clone was observed a single time. The rearrangement joins TRBV7-2 to TRBJ1-5, with D perhaps TRBD1 (5 bases). V gave up 5 bases and J gave up 1 base, with 15 bases separating them. Per the germline V gene, CDR1 is SGHTA and CDR2 is FQGNSA. The CDR3 runs 16 residues. The CDR3 sequence is CASSPPGALSNQPQHF. The CDR3 coding sequence is TGTGCCAGCAGCCCCCCCGGGGCCCTGAGCAATCAGCCCCAGCATTTT.